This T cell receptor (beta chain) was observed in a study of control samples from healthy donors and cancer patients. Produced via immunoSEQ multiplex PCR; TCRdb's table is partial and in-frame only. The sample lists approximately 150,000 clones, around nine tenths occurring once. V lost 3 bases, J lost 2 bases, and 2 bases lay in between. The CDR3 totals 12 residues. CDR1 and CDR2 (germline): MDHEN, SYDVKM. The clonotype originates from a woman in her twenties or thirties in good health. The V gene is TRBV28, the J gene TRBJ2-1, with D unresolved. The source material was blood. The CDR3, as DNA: TGTGCCAGCAGTTTCCCCTACAATGAGCAGTTCTTC. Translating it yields CASSFPYNEQFF. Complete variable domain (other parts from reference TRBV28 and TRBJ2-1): DVKVTQSSRYLVKRTGEKVFLECVQDMDHENMFWYRQDPGLGLRLIYFSYDVKMKEKGDIPEGYSVSREKKERFSLILESASTNQTSMYLCASSFPYNEQFFGPGTRLTVL.